Listed here are 16 T cell receptor beta chains from one sample, sequenced in a study of shared clonotypes between healthy human individuals. Some clones are missing from TCRdb's copy, which holds only in-frame ones; the method was immunoSEQ multiplex PCR. Of about 1.5 million clones listed, approximately 96% were seen once; the top ten hold over 1%. The sequencing input was naive CD4+ T cells sorted from blood. Documented subset: CD45RA+ positively selected. Receptors originate from a man in his thirties or forties in good health.

The DNA of the CDR3 is TGTGCCAGCAGCTTTTCAGGGAACACCTACGAGCAGTACTTC. Translating gives CASSFSGNTYEQYF. This chain uses TRBV11-3 with TRBJ2-7, with D perhaps TRBD1 (5 bases). V was clipped by 3 bases and J by 2 bases, with 11 bases between them. There are 14 residues in the CDR3. From germline, CDR1 is SGHNT and CDR2 YENEEA.

Turning to this clone: The same CDR3 is also encoded by other DNA sequences in this sample. This chain joins TRBV9 and TRBJ2-5; 8 bases are shared with TRBD1. The CDR3 has 14 residues. Germline assignment: CDR1 SGDLS and CDR2 YYNGEE. The V segment lost 0 bases and the J segment 5 bases; nucleotides outside the gene matches: 3. CDR3 nucleotides: TGTGCCAGCAGCGTAGCAGGGGGCGAGGAGACCCAGTACTTC. Translated: CASSVAGGEETQYF.

The rearrangement links TRBV2 to TRBJ1-5; D might be TRBD1 (5 bases). Trimming took 6 bases from V and 2 from J, leaving 14 bases between them. Germline V gene data show CDR1 as SNHLY and CDR2 as FYNNEI. The length of the CDR3 is 15 residues. The DNA for the CDR3 is TGTGCCAGCAGAGCCCTTGGGGGAGGCAATCAGCCCCAGCATTTT. Encoded protein: CASRALGGGNQPQHF.

The rearrangement joins TRBV4-3 to TRBJ2-2, with D possibly matching TRBD2 (5 bases). Trimming removed 0 bases from V and 5 bases from J, with 13 bases in between. This CDR3 region has 16 residues. Germline CDR1 and CDR2: LGHNA and YSLEER. The DNA of the CDR3 is TGCGCCAGCAGCCAAGATCCCCGGGCGGGTACCGGGGAGCTGTTTTTT. It is translated as CASSQDPRAGTGELFF.

The V call is TRBV5-3, the J call TRBJ1-5, with TRBD1 matching over 9 bases. TRBV5-3 counts as an open reading frame of uncertain function. The ends lost 4 bases at V and 3 bases at J; junction bases unmatched: 5. The CDR3 length is 15 residues. DNA of the CDR3: TGTGCCAGAAGCCGAAGGACAGGGGACAATCAGCCCCAGCATTTT. Protein product: CARSRRTGDNQPQHF.

Note on this clone: The sample has other DNA sequences that encode this CDR3 too. The J gene is TRBJ2-7, the V gene TRBV7-2; 9 bases fit TRBD1. There are 14 residues in the CDR3. Unmatched junction bases numbered 2, after V lost 5 bases and J lost 0 bases. Germline CDR1 reads SGHTA; CDR2 reads FQGNSA. CDR3 DNA sequence: TGTGCCAGCAGCAGGGACAGGGCCTCCTACGAGCAGTACTTC. Translation gives CASSRDRASYEQYF.

J is TRBJ1-1 and V is TRBV9; D unresolved. Germline V CDR1 and CDR2: SGDLS, YYNGEE. The CDR3 consists of 11 residues. Trimming left V 3 bases short and J 4 bases short, with 4 bases between. The CDR3, as DNA: TGTGCCAGCAGCGGGTCCACTGAAGCTTTCTTT. This translates into CASSGSTEAFF.

This clone was detected once. The chain uses TRBV25-1 and TRBJ2-5; TRBD2 agrees at 12 bases. After removal of 3 bases from V and 1 base from J, the junction contained 3 bases not matched to a gene. Germline values: CDR1 MGHDK, CDR2 SYGVNS. The CDR3 sequence is 16 residues long. DNA for the CDR3: TGTGCCAGCAGTGAGGGACTAGCGGGTCGCCAAGAGACCCAGTACTTC. It translates to CASSEGLAGRQETQYF.

A single count supports this clone. CDR3 region: CASSPTGTVFYGYTF. CDR3 sequence (DNA): TGTGCCAGCAGCCCAACCGGGACAGTCTTCTATGGCTACACCTTC. V is TRBV5-8 and J is TRBJ1-2, with TRBD1 matching over 7 bases. Germline lookup yields CDR1 SGHTS and CDR2 YDEGEE. The junction had 10 bases not matched to a gene; V was cut back by 4 bases and J by 4 bases. This CDR3 has 15 residues.

The V call is TRBV7-3, the J call TRBJ2-3; 12 bases match TRBD2. CDR1 is SGHTA and CDR2 is FQGTGA in the germline V gene. V lost 5 bases and J lost 4; bases outside the gene matches: 4. CDR3 size: 15 residues. Here the CDR3 DNA reads TGTGCCAGCAGCACCGGGACTAGCGGGCCAGATACGCAGTATTTT. This translates into CASSTGTSGPDTQYF.

V gene TRBV30 combines with J gene TRBJ1-5, with TRBD1 identical over 8 bases. The J segment lost 5 bases and the V segment lost 2 bases, leaving 8 bases of the junction unmatched. The CDR3 is made up of 15 amino acids. Germline loops: CDR1 GTSNPN, CDR2 SVGIG (reference sequence). The CDR3 sequence is CAWSSGQGLYQPQHF. CDR3 DNA sequence: TGTGCCTGGAGTTCCGGACAGGGTCTTTATCAGCCCCAGCATTTT. Using reference TRBV30 and TRBJ1-5 for the parts outside the CDR3, the full variable domain is SQTIHQWPATLVQPVGSPLSLECTVEGTSNPNLYWYRQAAGRGLQLLFYSVGIGQISSEVPQNLSASRPQDRQFILSSKKLLLSDSGFYLCAWSSGQGLYQPQHFGDGTRLSIL.

The chain has TRBV28 and TRBJ1-5; D gene ambiguous. Germline V gene sequence: CDR1 MDHEN, CDR2 SYDVKM. This CDR3 has 15 residues. V was pared by 4 bases and J by 2 bases, with 12 bases between. The CDR3 DNA reads TGTGCCAGCAGTTCTTTAACCCGAGGCAATCAGCCCCAGCATTTT. Amino acids: CASSSLTRGNQPQHF.

The chain joins TRBV20-1 to TRBJ2-7; the D is unclear. V lost 2 bases, J lost 2 bases, and 4 bases lay in between. This CDR3 spans 11 amino acids. Looked up from germline, CDR1 is DFQATT and CDR2 is SNEGSKA (reference sequence). The CDR3 is CSARTPYEQYF. Written as DNA, the CDR3 is TGCAGTGCTAGAACGCCCTACGAGCAGTACTTC.

The genes are TRBV2 and TRBJ2-3; D might be TRBD1 (5 bases). Germline assignment: CDR1 SNHLY and CDR2 FYNNEI. This CDR3 region has 12 residues. V was shortened by 7 bases and J by 2 bases, with 7 bases between the two germline ends. Here the CDR3 reads CASTRDTDTQYF. The CDR3 bases are TGTGCCAGCACCAGGGACACAGATACGCAGTATTTT.

The gene calls are TRBV30 and TRBJ1-3; D gene unclear. This CDR3 spans 17 amino acids. V lost 2 bases and J 0 bases, leaving 17 bases between the germline ends. Per germline, CDR1 GTSNPN and CDR2 SVGIG (reference sequence). The CDR3 DNA is TGTGCCTGGAGTCCTCGGGAAACCCGGATCTCTGGAAACACCATATATTTT. The encoded protein is CAWSPRETRISGNTIYF.

This clone was seen once. V gene TRBV5-4 combines with J gene TRBJ2-3, with D possibly TRBD2 on 6 matching bases. The CDR3 sequence is 15 residues long. V lost 4 bases and J 4 bases, leaving 16 bases between the germline ends. Germline V lookup: CDR1 SGHNT, CDR2 YYREEE (reference sequence). CDR3: CASSLTSFSADTQYF. Written as DNA, the CDR3 is TGTGCCAGCAGCCTTACTAGCTTTTCCGCAGATACGCAGTATTTT.